This T cell receptor beta chain was sequenced in a study of lymphopenia after photon versus proton radiotherapy. Study-level results: Relative stability marked proton patients; photon patients lost diversity and naive cells. In patients who died, overall survival fell as post-nadir TCR diversity dropped more. Authors raise, but do not show, better survival with proton therapy.

Germline CDR1 reads SGHVS; CDR2 reads FQNEAQ. This CDR3 has 14 amino acids. V was pared by 3 bases and J by 3 bases, with 4 bases of the junction left unmatched. As concerns this clone: Its antigen remains unidentified.

Assay: immunoSEQ multiplex PCR; the TCRdb copy retains only in-frame clones and omits some. The table lists approximately 30,000 clones, approximately 85% of them singletons. The clonotype was recovered from a man aged 50 to 60 with gastric cancer. The material was peripheral blood, obtained from a patient treated with photon-based radiotherapy. The chain recombines TRBV7-8 with TRBJ2-7; TRBD1 matches 8 bases. This CDR3 reads CASSLTGARYEQYF. The CDR3, as DNA: TGTGCCAGCAGCTTGACAGGGGCCCGCTACGAGCAGTACTTC.